This TCR beta chain was recovered during a study of T cell repertoires in cytomegalovirus infection. Study-level information: Recently identified HLA-C-restricted CMV epitopes were used, and well-studied HLA-B-restricted CMV epitopes were used as well. Public TCR beta signatures were indicative of both CMV infection and a matching HLA type. Overall study results and limits: Across the ex vivo response, the dominant clonotypes were HLA-C-restricted CMV-specific TCR beta clonotypes. There were carriers of CMV plus the relevant HLA, and cumulative public TCR beta family frequency identified them.

This clonotype showed up just a few times. What it binds is not known. The CDR3 covers 18 residues. CDR1 is SGHTA and CDR2 is FQGNSA in the germline V gene. V shed 4 bases, J shed 2 bases, and the junction held 11 bases outside the gene matches. TCRdb independently ran MiXCR on the reads; one entry per CDR3 protein. Of around 360,000 distinct CDR3 sequences in the sample, approximately 30% were seen once. This sample comprised cultured PBMCs, obtained from culture after CMV antigen stimulation. The chain has TRBV7-2 and TRBJ2-5; 12 positions match TRBD2. This receptor was taken from a human donor in good health (CMV status not recorded). Some clones in this sample may be carry-over from other donors' samples. The CDR3 loop reads CASSSPSGRASHQETQYF. For the CDR3, the DNA is TGTGCCAGCAGCTCCCCTAGCGGGAGGGCCAGCCATCAAGAGACCCAGTACTTC.